The 30 T cell receptor beta chains below were found in one sample sequenced in a study of vaccination effects on CD4 cells after COVID-19. Antigen-specific CD4+ T cells expanded by the ViraFEST assay with viral peptide pools were then sequenced. Having been cultured for around nine days, the cells underwent CD4+ T cell isolation. According to PCR results, the person was infected with SARS-CoV-2 between March and December 2020. No cognate antigen is known for these TCRs. Profiling relied on immunoSEQ multiplex PCR, and the TCRdb table lists in-frame clones only, not all of them. The sample records fewer than 90,000 clones, roughly two thirds being singletons. The sequencing here drew on CD4+ T cells from PBMCs cultured with HIV peptides, taken before COVID-19 vaccination. Subset noted: HIV-1 Nef peptide pool negative control/reference culture. The receptor source for this set is a human donor who had a prior SARS-CoV-2 infection.

This rearrangement joins TRBV7-9 to TRBJ2-3; D could derive from TRBD1 or TRBD2 (6 bases each). Trimming left V 7 bases short and J 6 bases short, with 14 bases between. The germline V gene has CDR1 SEHNR and CDR2 FQNEAQ (reference sequence). The CDR3 covers 13 residues. CDR3 region: CASILWGADTQYF. The CDR3 bases are TGTGCCAGCATTTTGTGGGGGGCCGATACGCAGTATTTT.

The chain combines TRBV14 with TRBJ2-5; 8 nucleotides line up with TRBD2. Trimming at V came to 2 bases and at J to 4 bases, leaving 12 bases not matched to a gene. Germline V gene sequence: CDR1 SGHDN, CDR2 FVKESK. This CDR3 is 17 amino acids long. The CDR3: CASSQSGLAVIRETQYF. The CDR3 DNA reads TGTGCCAGCAGCCAATCCGGACTAGCAGTCATTAGAGAGACCCAGTACTTC.

The V and J genes are TRBV6-1 and TRBJ2-7, with D possibly TRBD2 on 7 matching bases. In germline, CDR1 is MNHNS, CDR2 SASEGT. Trimming cost V 2 bases and J 5 bases, with 16 bases left between them. CDR3 length: 15 residues. Here the CDR3 reads CASSERMRGRDEQYF. The CDR3 nucleotides read TGTGCCAGCAGTGAAAGAATGAGGGGGAGGGACGAGCAGTACTTC.

This chain uses TRBV5-1 with TRBJ2-2; 7 bases match TRBD2. Germline V lookup: CDR1 SGHRS, CDR2 YFSETQ. Losses at the gene ends were 0 bases for V and 3 bases for J; bases not matched to a gene: 2. This CDR3 has 15 amino acids. CDR3 in amino acids: CASSLAGGYTGELFF. In DNA form, the CDR3 reads TGCGCCAGCAGCTTGGCGGGGGGTTACACCGGGGAGCTGTTTTTT.

V gene TRBV6-5 combines with J gene TRBJ2-5; tentative D call: TRBD1 (6 bases). From germline, CDR1 is MNHEY and CDR2 SVGAGI. Trimming took 6 bases from V and 3 from J, leaving 11 bases between them. The CDR3 spans 13 residues. CDR3 protein: CASSDTGKETQYF. As DNA, the CDR3 is TGTGCCAGCAGCGATACAGGGAAAGAGACCCAGTACTTC.

The rearrangement joins TRBV6-2 or TRBV6-3 to TRBJ1-5, with D possibly TRBD1 on 6 matching bases. The CDR3 has 13 amino acids. V lost 2 bases, J lost 6 bases, and 8 bases lay in between. Germline CDR1 is MNHEY and CDR2 is SVGEGT. In DNA, the CDR3 is TGTGCCAGCAGTTACAGGGGGAGTCAGCCCCAGCATTTT. It codes for CASSYRGSQPQHF.

V gene TRBV7-3 combines with J gene TRBJ1-1, with unresolved D. The CDR3 runs to 13 residues. The V gene lost 4 bases and the J gene lost 1 base, with 7 bases spanning the gap. Germline CDR1 is SGHTA and CDR2 is FQGTGA. In nucleotides, the CDR3 is TGTGCCAGCAGCTGGATCGGGAACACTGAAGCTTTCTTT. Protein sequence: CASSWIGNTEAFF. Looking up the rest from reference TRBV7-3 and TRBJ1-1 gives the full variable domain: GAGVSQTPSNKVTEKGKYVELRCDPISGHTALYWYRQSLGQGPEFLIYFQGTGAADDSGLPNDRFFAVRPEGSVSTLKIQRTERGDSAVYLCASSWIGNTEAFFGQGTRLTVV.

V is TRBV4-2 and J is TRBJ2-7; no reliable D call. The germline V gene encodes CDR1 LGHNA and CDR2 YNFKEQ. The CDR3 contains 14 residues. The V gene lost 4 bases and the J gene lost 3 bases, with 13 bases spanning the gap. The CDR3 sequence: CASSRPGPIYEQYF. The CDR3 nucleotides read TGTGCCAGCAGCCGCCCCGGGCCCATCTACGAGCAGTACTTC.

V is TRBV6-5 and J is TRBJ2-7; D is possibly TRBD1 or TRBD2 (5 bases each). The length of the CDR3 is 14 residues. V shed 6 bases and J shed 2 bases, with 14 bases lying between them. Germline CDR1 is MNHEY and CDR2 is SVGAGI. The CDR3 region has the DNA TGTGCCAGCAGATCCTCTGGGGGAGCCTACGAGCAGTACTTC. Residues: CASRSSGGAYEQYF.

V is TRBV19 and J is TRBJ2-1, with D tentatively TRBD2 (6 bases). The V and J ends lost 4 bases and 5 bases respectively, with 15 bases between them. The CDR3 consists of 15 residues. Per germline, CDR1 LNHDA and CDR2 SQIVND (reference sequence). CDR3 DNA sequence: TGTGCCAGTAGTAGCCGCAGCGGGCTAAACAATGAGCAGTTCTTC. Translation: CASSSRSGLNNEQFF.

J is TRBJ1-1 and V is TRBV5-1; TRBD1 might be the D (6 bases). Trimming removed 8 bases at V and 2 bases at J, with 13 bases between. This CDR3 contains 13 residues. Germline V gene lookup returns CDR1 SGHRS and CDR2 YFSETQ. In nucleotides, the CDR3 is TGCGCCAGTGCGAGAGGGGGAAACACTGAAGCTTTCTTT. Protein: CASARGGNTEAFF.

The gene calls are TRBV7-3 and TRBJ1-1, with TRBD1 matching over 7 bases. Germline V gene sequence: CDR1 SGHTA, CDR2 FQGTGA. CDR3 size: 14 residues. Losses at the gene ends were 5 bases for V and 4 bases for J; bases not matched to a gene: 7. The CDR3 loop is CASSPTDRVTEAFF. The CDR3 DNA reads as TGTGCCAGCAGCCCCACCGACAGGGTCACTGAAGCTTTCTTT.

This clone was detected once. The rearrangement links TRBV9 to TRBJ2-3; D gene uncertain. The V gene lost 4 bases and the J gene lost 1 base, with 10 bases spanning the gap. The V gene's germline CDR1 is SGDLS and CDR2 YYNGEE. The CDR3 consists of 14 residues. In DNA, the CDR3 is TGTGCCAGCAGCCGACTGAGCGGCACAGATACGCAGTATTTT. It specifies CASSRLSGTDTQYF.

This clone was observed a few times. This chain connects TRBV30 to TRBJ1-6, with TRBD1 as a possible D gene (5 bases). Per germline, CDR1 GTSNPN and CDR2 SVGIG (reference sequence). Trimming cost V 1 base and J 13 bases, with 14 bases left between them. The CDR3 runs to 13 residues. The CDR3 DNA is TGTGCCTGGAGTGGAGTAGGCGGGGGTCCCCTCCACTTT. Translated, it gives CAWSGVGGGPLHF. Full variable domain (outside the CDR3, taken from reference TRBV30 and TRBJ1-6): SQTIHQWPATLVQPVGSPLSLECTVEGTSNPNLYWYRQAAGRGLQLLFYSVGIGQISSEVPQNLSASRPQDRQFILSSKKLLLSDSGFYLCAWSGVGGGPLHFGNGTRLTVT.

The chain employs TRBV28 and TRBJ2-1; 8 bases agree with TRBD1. Germline-derived CDR1 and CDR2 are MDHEN and SYDVKM. J gave up 5 bases and V 1 base, and 4 bases lay outside the gene matches. The CDR3 sequence is 15 residues long. CDR3 amino acids: CASSLLRTGNNEQFF. CDR3 coding DNA: TGTGCCAGCAGTTTATTAAGGACAGGGAACAATGAGCAGTTCTTC.

The table lists this clone with a count of one. V gene TRBV11-2 combines with J gene TRBJ2-2; 13 bases align to TRBD2. The germline gives CDR1 SGHAT, CDR2 FQNNGV. The CDR3 runs to 14 residues. The V and J ends lost 6 bases and 6 bases, in that order; junction bases with no gene match: 1. The CDR3 DNA follows: TGTGCCAGCAGACTAGCGGGGGGGCCCGGGGAGCTGTTTTTT. Amino acids: CASRLAGGPGELFF.

The chain combines TRBV11-2 with TRBJ1-2, with D tentatively TRBD1 (5 bases). V shed 3 bases and J shed 4 bases, with 6 bases lying between them. The CDR3 has 12 residues. CDR1 is SGHAT, CDR2 FQNNGV, per germline. The CDR3 DNA is TGTGCCAGCAGCTTGGGGGGCTATGGCTACACCTTC. Protein sequence: CASSLGGYGYTF. The full variable domain, rest sourced from reference TRBV11-2 and TRBJ1-2, is EAGVAQSPRYKIIEKRQSVAFWCNPISGHATLYWYQQILGQGPKLLIQFQNNGVVDDSQLPKDRFSAERLKGVDSTLKIQPAKLEDSAVYLCASSLGGYGYTFGSGTRLTVV.

The V and J genes are TRBV30 and TRBJ1-4; D gene uncertain. CDR3 length: 15 residues. Per germline, CDR1 GTSNPN and CDR2 SVGIG (reference sequence). The V gene lost 6 bases and the J gene lost 7 bases, with 21 bases spanning the gap. CDR3 protein: CACTSVGGVGEKLFF. The CDR3 DNA sequence: TGTGCCTGCACCTCGGTGGGAGGAGTTGGTGAAAAACTGTTTTTT.

This clone has just one count. The chain carries TRBV19 and TRBJ2-5, with D possibly being TRBD2 (5 bases). The ends were cut back, 3 bases at V and 1 base at J, with 24 bases in the middle. Germline CDR1 and CDR2: LNHDA and SQIVND (reference sequence). This CDR3 is 19 amino acids long. CDR3 region: CASSIDLRQRPSPQETQYF. The CDR3 nucleotides are TGTGCCAGTAGTATCGATCTTCGCCAGCGGCCAAGCCCCCAAGAGACCCAGTACTTC.

The chain carries TRBV7-9 and TRBJ2-3; the match to TRBD1 covers 7 bases. Germline lookup yields CDR1 SEHNR and CDR2 FQNEAQ (reference sequence). This CDR3 is 16 amino acids long. With 2 bases clipped from V and 6 bases from J, the junction kept 11 bases outside the gene matches. CDR3 protein: CASSLYEGRDSDTQYF. CDR3 coding DNA: TGTGCCAGCAGCTTATACGAGGGCAGGGACAGCGATACGCAGTATTTT.

The V gene is TRBV7-8, the J gene TRBJ2-2; 9 bases are shared with TRBD2. CDR1 and CDR2 from the germline V gene are SGHVS and FQNEAQ. The CDR3 length is 18 residues. J gave up 2 bases and V 2 bases, and 9 bases lay outside the gene matches. The CDR3 DNA reads as TGTGCCAGCAGCTTACGGGCGACTAGCGGTACCAACACCGGGGAGCTGTTTTTT. Amino acid sequence: CASSLRATSGTNTGELFF.

The chain has TRBV10-3 and TRBJ2-5; D may be TRBD1 or TRBD2 (5 bases each). Trimming removed 6 bases from V and 2 bases from J, with 22 bases in between. The germline V gene encodes CDR1 ENHRY and CDR2 SYGVKD. The CDR3 runs to 17 residues. The CDR3: CAIRGGLGTTEQETQYF. The CDR3 DNA is TGTGCCATCAGGGGTGGTTTGGGGACCACAGAGCAAGAGACCCAGTACTTC.

The chain carries TRBV19 and TRBJ2-3, with 13 bases aligning to TRBD2. Germline loops: CDR1 LNHDA, CDR2 SQIVND (reference sequence). V lost 4 bases and J lost 5; bases outside the gene matches: 9. This CDR3 comprises 17 residues. Here the CDR3 reads CASSRSGTSGARDTQYF. CDR3 sequence (DNA): TGTGCCAGTAGTAGATCCGGGACTAGCGGGGCCAGAGATACGCAGTATTTT.

This clone was found a few times. This chain joins TRBV2 and TRBJ1-3; no clear D. V lost 6 bases and J 9 bases, leaving 6 bases between the germline ends. Germline V gives CDR1 SNHLY, CDR2 FYNNEI. The CDR3 has 10 amino acids. CDR3 region: CASSEVTIYF. DNA of the CDR3: TGTGCCAGCAGCGAGGTCACCATATATTTT.

The rearrangement links TRBV5-1 to TRBJ1-6; a possible D gene is TRBD1 (6 bases). Germline V lookup: CDR1 SGHRS, CDR2 YFSETQ. V was pared by 4 bases and J by 9 bases, with 11 bases between. The CDR3 is 13 residues long. The CDR3: CASSLDRFSPLHF. The CDR3 nucleotides read TGCGCCAGCAGCCTCGACAGGTTTTCACCCCTCCACTTT.

This chain links TRBV5-4 with TRBJ1-1, with TRBD1 as a possible D gene (5 bases). The CDR3 runs to 14 residues. The V and J ends lost 2 bases and 6 bases respectively, with 14 bases between them. Germline CDR1 is SGHNT and CDR2 is YYREEE (reference sequence). The CDR3 spells CASSFEIQGAEAFF. The CDR3 DNA reads TGTGCCAGCAGCTTCGAGATACAAGGGGCTGAAGCTTTCTTT.

The chain combines TRBV18 with TRBJ2-1; 12 bases agree with TRBD1. The CDR3 is 19 residues long. Trimming removed 0 bases from V and 0 bases from J; junction bases left unmatched: 6. Germline CDR1 is KGHSH and CDR2 is LQKENI. The CDR3 region has the DNA TGTGCCAGCTCACCACCAGTAGGGACAGGGGGCGTCTCCTACAATGAGCAGTTCTTC. Its protein is CASSPPVGTGGVSYNEQFF.

The chain's CDR3 is CASSQLAGGAYEQYF. As DNA, the CDR3 is TGTGCCAGCAGCCAACTAGCGGGAGGGGCCTACGAGCAGTACTTC. V is TRBV4-2 and J is TRBJ2-7; 12 bases are a match to TRBD2. CDR3 length: 15 residues. CDR1 is LGHNA, CDR2 YNFKEQ, per germline. Trimming cost V 2 bases and J 2 bases; bases outside gene matches: 1.

This clone is a singleton in its sample. This chain connects TRBV18 to TRBJ1-2; tentative D call: TRBD1 (5 bases). The CDR3 consists of 14 residues. V was clipped by 3 bases and J by 4 bases, with 12 bases between them. Per germline, CDR1 KGHSH and CDR2 LQKENI. The CDR3 here is CASSPQGVSYGYTF. CDR3 nucleotide sequence: TGTGCCAGCTCACCCCAGGGCGTTAGCTATGGCTACACCTTC.

The chain couples TRBV19 to TRBJ1-4; D is unclear. Germline CDR1 reads LNHDA; CDR2 reads SQIVND (reference sequence). This CDR3 contains 17 residues. With 4 bases removed from V and 4 bases from J, the gap between germline ends came to 19 bases. CDR3 nucleotide sequence: TGTGCCAGTAGTACAGGAAAACTTCCGGGTAGTAATGAAAAACTGTTTTTT. Its protein product is CASSTGKLPGSNEKLFF.